The 11 T cell receptor beta chains below come from one sample, sequenced in a study of control samples from healthy donors and cancer patients. Produced via immunoSEQ multiplex PCR; TCRdb's table is partial and in-frame only. In the table there are over 100,000 clones, around nine tenths of which are singletons. The sequenced sample consisted of blood. Receptors were obtained from a man in his forties or fifties in good health.

This clone was counted only a few times. This chain connects TRBV6-5 to TRBJ2-7; D possibly uses TRBD1 or TRBD2 (5 bases each). Trimming stripped 4 bases from V and 7 bases from J, with 14 bases between. In germline, CDR1 is MNHEY, CDR2 SVGAGI. The CDR3 spans 13 residues. CDR3 residues: CASSWGWGREQYF. The CDR3 DNA sequence: TGTGCCAGCAGTTGGGGCTGGGGACGTGAGCAGTACTTC.

The chain has TRBV5-1 and TRBJ2-7; TRBD1 is a possible D gene (6 bases). Deletions cut 7 bases from V and 3 bases from J, with 14 bases between. Germline V gives CDR1 SGHRS, CDR2 YFSETQ. This CDR3 is 13 amino acids long. In DNA, the CDR3 is TGCGCCAGCGGCAGGGACACGAACTACGAGCAGTACTTC. It yields the protein CASGRDTNYEQYF.

The gene calls are TRBV7-6 and TRBJ1-6; D is uncertain. Germline CDR1 SGHVS, CDR2 FNYEAQ. This CDR3 is 15 amino acids long. V was pared by 0 bases and J by 2 bases, with 5 bases between. The CDR3 loop reads CASSLAATYNSPLHF. CDR3 sequence (DNA): TGTGCCAGCAGCTTAGCGGCGACCTATAATTCACCCCTCCACTTT.

This clone came up a few times. The V and J genes are TRBV30 and TRBJ1-3; a possible D gene is TRBD1 (5 bases). V dropped 2 bases and J dropped 3 bases, with 8 bases sitting between them. The CDR3 length is 13 residues. Germline values: CDR1 GTSNPN, CDR2 SVGIG (reference sequence). The CDR3 protein is CAWSRGVGNTIYF. CDR3 bases: TGTGCCTGGAGTCGGGGGGTTGGAAACACCATATATTTT.

The gene calls are TRBV18 and TRBJ1-3, with 7 bases matching TRBD1. The CDR3 spans 19 residues. V lost 3 bases to trimming and J lost 2 bases; unmatched junction nucleotides: 16. Per germline, CDR1 KGHSH and CDR2 LQKENI. The CDR3 nucleotides are TGTGCCAGCTCACCGGCGACCACCCACGTCCAGGGGGCTGGAAACACCATATATTTT. Protein: CASSPATTHVQGAGNTIYF.

The chain uses TRBV11-3 and TRBJ1-1; 11 positions agree with TRBD1. The ends lost 5 bases at V and 3 bases at J; junction bases unmatched: 8. The germline V gene encodes CDR1 SGHNT and CDR2 YENEEA. The CDR3 contains 16 residues. DNA for the CDR3: TGTGCCAGCAGCCCGAGGGACAGGGGGAGGGACACTGAAGCTTTCTTT. It yields the protein CASSPRDRGRDTEAFF.

This chain joins TRBV20-1 and TRBJ1-1; D call uncertain. CDR1 DFQATT and CDR2 SNEGSKA come from the germline V gene (reference sequence). The CDR3 extends over 11 amino acids. V was clipped by 3 bases and J by 6 bases, with 8 bases between them. DNA for the CDR3: TGCAGTGCTAGTCGTGACCCTGAAGCTTTCTTT. It translates to CSASRDPEAFF.

V gene TRBV3-1 (or the pseudogene TRBV3-2) combines with J gene TRBJ1-5; 10 positions agree with TRBD1. This CDR3 spans 17 amino acids. CDR1 is LGHDT and CDR2 is YNNKEL in the germline V gene (reference sequence). The V segment lost 4 bases and the J segment 2 bases; nucleotides outside the gene matches: 8. CDR3 DNA sequence: TGTGCCAGCAGCCCAACAATCGGACAGGGGGGCAATCAGCCCCAGCATTTT. Residues: CASSPTIGQGGNQPQHF.

V gene TRBV28 combines with J gene TRBJ1-5, with 10 bases identical to TRBD1. Losses at the gene ends were 6 bases for V and 3 bases for J; bases not matched to a gene: 8. The CDR3 is 16 residues long. Germline V gene lookup returns CDR1 MDHEN and CDR2 SYDVKM. CDR3 nucleotide sequence: TGTGCCAGCAGCTCTCCCGGGACAGGGGTCAATCAGCCCCAGCATTTT. This translates into CASSSPGTGVNQPQHF.

The V gene is TRBV7-9, the J gene TRBJ1-1; TRBD1 might be the D (6 bases). The V gene's germline CDR1 is SEHNR and CDR2 FQNEAQ (reference sequence). Trimming stripped 10 bases from V and 3 bases from J, with 15 bases between. The CDR3 consists of 13 residues. The DNA of the CDR3 is TGTGCCACCTCCGGGGGCGCGGACACTGAAGCTTTCTTT. The encoded protein is CATSGGADTEAFF.

This chain connects TRBV5-6 to TRBJ2-1; D not certain. Germline assignment: CDR1 SGHDT and CDR2 YYEEEE. Deletions cut 1 base from V and 7 bases from J, with 12 bases between. The CDR3 loop spans 14 amino acids. The DNA for the CDR3 is TGTGCCAGCAGCTTGTTATTTACGGTTAATGAGCAGTTCTTC. This encodes CASSLLFTVNEQFF.